This entry is about one TCR beta chain. In its sample, this clone was seen once. Its antigen is unknown. The record has no base qualities; no much larger clone is one base away. Enrolling through a virtual design, the prospective study's participants ranged in age from roughly 18 to 95 years and lived across 24 United States geographic areas. In the prospective study, participants were assigned to cohorts based on the clinical history participants reported in a screening survey and a study questionnaire. Recovered participants in ImmuneRACE Cohort 3 were defined as having two consecutive negative NP/OP PCR tests, clearance from a healthcare professional, or resolution of symptoms. In the prospective study, whole blood, serum and a nasopharyngeal or oropharyngeal swab were collected from each participant by mobile phlebotomists. Prospective study participants could optionally give additional blood draws and questionnaires over an approximately 2-month period. Before DNA extraction, blood samples from the prospective study were shipped at room temperature or frozen.

This record comes from a study of blood T cell repertoires in COVID-19 (dated by TCRdb to the early 2020s). For context, the study as a whole: Samples covering the acute and convalescent phases of COVID-19 were provided by collaborators in the United States, Italy and Spain. The prospective study material was composed of cDNA or gDNA derived from T cells, B-cell-depleted T cells, or PBMCs. Subjects who had been exposed to COVID-19, were actively infected with it, or had recovered from it provided the deeply sampled blood TCRbeta repertoires that made up the dataset. The repertoires were made available in a free public database intended to serve as a resource for research on the immune response to SARS-CoV-2. Samples came from the ongoing ImmuneRACE study (first 160 participants) plus 1,254 subjects from 6 global collaborators. A de-identified subject ID, COVID-19 status, age in years and sex were almost always included in the sample metadata. Where available, HLA class I and class II types were taken from metadata supplied by the sample provider and were not determined by assay-based typing.

Findings and caveats that apply to the study as a whole: The quantity of clinical and demographic metadata differed by source and by participant and was supplied without curation.

TCRbeta CDR3 regions were amplified from genomic DNA by means of the immunoSEQ Assay, a bias-controlled multiplex PCR. Processing in the source paper ran as follows. Nucleated cell counts per sample were estimated from amplification of reference gene primers within the assay. Sequence reads were collapsed and filtered to measure the absolute abundance of every unique TCRbeta CDR3 rearrangement. Productive Simpson clonality was computed per sample as the square root of Simpson's diversity index over productive rearrangements. The source is immuneACCESS, and TCRdb retained only in-frame sequences with V and J called. Part of the clones is not carried over; for the studies checked, unresolved V genes explain less than half of this, and the remainder is unexplained. The V and J calls and clone size were taken over from that table, and D and trimming were inferred from the DNA. The sample table lists about 250,000 clones, approximately 83% of them with a count of one. The ten largest account for more than 4% of the sample.

Sequences were obtained from PBMCs or T cells enriched from blood (not recorded which). The receptor was derived from a woman aged 25 to 39 who had recovered from COVID-19.

The CDR3 region reads CASSRPGYGYTF. The bases read TGTGCCAGCAGCCGACCAGGATATGGCTACACCTTC. Here the chain combines TRBV5-6 and TRBJ1-2, with no D gene named confidently. Trimming takes 4 bases from V and 5 bases from J, and the germline ends sit 9 bases apart. Including the terminal cysteine and phenylalanine, the CDR3 comprises 12 residues. Solely the CDR3 DNA is kept, with 36 bases framed from the first base. The germline V gene gives CDR1 as SGHDT and CDR2 as YYEEEE.